Following are 28 T cell receptor beta chains from one sample sequenced in a study of cytomegalovirus exposure and HLA in healthy donors. A multiplex PCR was run with 60 Vbeta primers and 13 Jbeta primers. Here immunoSEQ multiplex PCR was the method, and the copy in TCRdb shows in-frame clones only, minus some. This repertoire includes over 100,000 clones. Sequencing input: PBMCs. The receptors were sampled from a man in his forties or fifties in good health and CMV-seropositive.

V and J are TRBV7-8 and TRBJ1-5; possible D gene TRBD1, 6 bases. The CDR3 runs 14 residues. Germline V gene lookup returns CDR1 SGHVS and CDR2 FQNEAQ. V lost 5 bases and J lost 2, with 10 bases in between. The DNA for the CDR3 is TGTGCCAGCAGCCTGGACAGTGGCAATCAGCCCCAGCATTTT. Translation gives CASSLDSGNQPQHF.

The chain links TRBV6-1 to TRBJ1-5; D gene ambiguous. Per the germline V gene, CDR1 is MNHNS and CDR2 is SASEGT. V lost 4 bases and J lost 0, with 19 bases in between. This CDR3 comprises 18 residues. The CDR3 DNA reads TGTGCCAGCAGTGCCGATGTTTCTCGGGGATATAGCAATCAGCCCCAGCATTTT. As protein: CASSADVSRGYSNQPQHF.

The rearrangement joins TRBV5-1 to TRBJ2-7; D is possibly TRBD1 (5 bases). This CDR3 region has 12 residues. Germline V CDR1 and CDR2: SGHRS, YFSETQ. V was pared by 3 bases and J by 6 bases, with 10 bases between. CDR3 DNA sequence: TGCGCCAGCAGCTCTCAGGGCGGCGAGCAGTACTTC. It yields the protein CASSSQGGEQYF. Based on the CDR3 plus reference TRBV5-1 and TRBJ2-7, the full variable domain is KAGVTQTPRYLIKTRGQQVTLSCSPISGHRSVSWYQQTPGQGLQFLFEYFSETQRNKGNFPGRFSGRQFSNSRSEMNVSTLELGDSALYLCASSSQGGEQYFGPGTRLTVT.

This chain connects TRBV13 to TRBJ2-2; D is perhaps TRBD2 (6 bases). V gave up 5 bases and J gave up 6 bases, with 7 bases separating them. CDR3 length equals 12 residues. Germline V gives CDR1 PRHDT, CDR2 FYEKMQ (reference sequence). The CDR3 nucleotides are TGTGCCAGCAGCAGGGAGGCCGGGGAGCTGTTTTTT. Translation gives CASSREAGELFF.

The chain joins TRBV14 to TRBJ2-3; D perhaps matches TRBD2 (5 bases). The V end lost 1 base, the J end lost 5 bases, and 13 bases lay between the germline ends. The CDR3 is 15 residues long. The germline CDR1 and CDR2 sequences are SGHDN and FVKESK. The CDR3 nucleotides are TGTGCCAGCAGCCAAGGGACTTGGATTAGAGATACGCAGTATTTT. Amino acids: CASSQGTWIRDTQYF.

The V gene is TRBV5-1, the J gene TRBJ2-3; tentative D call: TRBD2 (5 bases). V was cut by 0 bases and J by 4 bases, with 9 bases left in between. The germline CDR1 and CDR2 sequences are SGHRS and YFSETQ. The CDR3 consists of 14 residues. CDR3 amino acids: CASSLARVADTQYF. CDR3 in DNA: TGCGCCAGCAGCTTGGCGAGGGTGGCAGATACGCAGTATTTT.

This sequence joins TRBV9 and TRBJ1-1; 7 nucleotides line up with TRBD1. V gave up 4 bases and J gave up 4 bases; unmatched junction bases: 10. The germline CDR1 and CDR2 sequences are SGDLS and YYNGEE. This CDR3 is built from 15 residues. The CDR3 here is CASSPAQGWGTEAFF. Here the CDR3 DNA reads TGTGCCAGCAGCCCGGCACAGGGGTGGGGCACTGAAGCTTTCTTT. Full variable domain (missing parts from reference TRBV9 and TRBJ1-1): DSGVTQTPKHLITATGQRVTLRCSPRSGDLSVYWYQQSLDQGLQFLIQYYNGEERAKGNILERFSAQQFPDLHSELNLSSLELGDSALYFCASSPAQGWGTEAFFGQGTRLTVV.

The chain joins TRBV5-5 to TRBJ1-3; no clear D gene. Trimming removed 4 bases at V and 0 bases at J, with 17 bases between. CDR3 length: 17 amino acids. The V gene's germline CDR1 is SGHKS and CDR2 YYEKEE (reference sequence). This CDR3 reads CASSPRVGPSSGNTIYF. The CDR3 bases are TGTGCCAGCAGCCCACGAGTTGGTCCTAGCTCTGGAAACACCATATATTTT.

The chain combines TRBV5-1 with TRBJ2-2; 9 nucleotides agree with TRBD1. Germline V gene data show CDR1 as SGHRS and CDR2 as YFSETQ. V was pared by 4 bases and J by 4 bases, with 8 bases of the junction left unmatched. The CDR3 covers 16 residues. DNA for the CDR3: TGCGCCAGCAGCGTAGGGACAGGGAGGGCCACCGGGGAGCTGTTTTTT. Translating gives CASSVGTGRATGELFF.

The rearrangement links TRBV19 to TRBJ1-2; TRBD1 aligns across 9 bases. CDR3 length: 14 amino acids. V shed 6 bases, J shed 4 bases, and the junction held 6 bases outside the gene matches. CDR1 is LNHDA, CDR2 SQIVND, per germline (reference sequence). The CDR3, as DNA: TGTGCCAGTAGGCCCACGGACAGGGGCTATGGCTACACCTTC. Translation: CASRPTDRGYGYTF.

The V gene is TRBV7-9, the J gene TRBJ1-1; the match to TRBD1 covers 8 bases. The CDR3 covers 15 residues. The germline CDR1 and CDR2 sequences are SEHNR and FQNEAQ (reference sequence). V shed 3 bases and J 1 base; nucleotides not matched to a gene: 4. The CDR3 loop is CASSFSGTGNTEAFF. The CDR3 region has the DNA TGTGCCAGCAGCTTCAGCGGGACAGGGAACACTGAAGCTTTCTTT.

The V gene is TRBV10-3, the J gene TRBJ1-2; D possibly corresponds to TRBD1 (6 bases). CDR1 ENHRY and CDR2 SYGVKD come from the germline V gene. CDR3 length: 14 amino acids. V lost 3 bases to trimming and J lost 4 bases, with 12 bases between them. The CDR3 reads CAISERTDAYGYTF. The DNA of the CDR3 is TGTGCCATCAGTGAAAGGACAGACGCCTATGGCTACACCTTC.

The chain couples TRBV12-1 to TRBJ1-3; the table calls TRBD1, which could not be checked here. TRBV12-1 is listed as a pseudogene. This CDR3 region has 14 residues. In DNA, the CDR3 is TGTGCCAGCAGCTTCGGACAGGGAGGAAACACCATATATTTT. This sequence encodes CASSFGQGGNTIYF.

The chain employs TRBV10-3 and TRBJ1-5, with 7 positions matching TRBD1. With V trimmed by 5 bases and J by 4 bases, 5 bases remained unmatched. Germline V lookup: CDR1 ENHRY, CDR2 SYGVKD. CDR3 length: 14 residues. Here the CDR3 reads CAISTDRANQPQHF. The CDR3 DNA sequence: TGTGCCATCAGTACCGACAGGGCTAATCAGCCCCAGCATTTT.

The chain recombines TRBV29-1 with TRBJ1-4, with 7 bases fitting TRBD1. J lost 6 bases, V lost 6 bases, and 7 bases had no gene match. The CDR3 length is 13 residues. Germline assignment: CDR1 SQVTM and CDR2 ANQGSEA. This CDR3 is CSVSSGTDEKLFF. CDR3 coding DNA: TGCAGCGTCTCATCCGGGACAGATGAAAAACTGTTTTTT.

The rearrangement uses TRBV9 and TRBJ2-1; TRBD2 might be the D (5 bases). There are 14 residues in the CDR3. The germline CDR1 and CDR2 sequences are SGDLS and YYNGEE. V was shortened by 0 bases and J by 8 bases, with 12 bases between the two germline ends. This CDR3 reads CASSVDGSVDEQFF. CDR3 bases: TGTGCCAGCAGCGTAGATGGTAGCGTGGATGAGCAGTTCTTC.

The chain recombines TRBV5-5 with TRBJ1-5, with 7 nucleotides matching TRBD1. The CDR3 spans 16 residues. With V trimmed by 4 bases and J by 2 bases, 9 bases remained unmatched. Germline-derived CDR1 and CDR2 are SGHKS and YYEKEE (reference sequence). CDR3 loop: CASSTSTGLGNQPQHF. The CDR3 region has the DNA TGTGCCAGCAGCACCTCGACAGGGTTGGGCAATCAGCCCCAGCATTTT.

The V gene is TRBV9, the J gene TRBJ1-4; the D gene is possibly TRBD1 (5 bases). From germline, CDR1 is SGDLS and CDR2 YYNGEE. The CDR3 covers 15 residues. V lost 2 bases and J 5 bases, leaving 13 bases between the germline ends. The CDR3 DNA sequence: TGTGCCAGCAGCGTTTGGACGGGGGTGAATGAAAAACTGTTTTTT. This sequence encodes CASSVWTGVNEKLFF.

For this clone: Other DNA sequences in this specimen translate into the identical CDR3. J is TRBJ1-5 and V is TRBV28; possibly TRBD1 for D (5 bases). Deletions cut 5 bases from V and 4 bases from J, with 6 bases between. Germline values: CDR1 MDHEN, CDR2 SYDVKM. This CDR3 comprises 12 residues. CDR3 protein: CASSRGNQPQHF. The CDR3 region has the DNA TGTGCCAGCAGTAGGGGAAATCAGCCCCAGCATTTT.

V gene TRBV7-2 combines with J gene TRBJ2-7; no clear D. CDR1 is SGHTA, CDR2 FQGNSA, per germline. Trimming stripped 3 bases from V and 0 bases from J, with 15 bases between. The CDR3 has 16 amino acids. CDR3: CASSFHLRSDSYEQYF. For the CDR3, the DNA is TGTGCCAGCAGCTTTCATTTGCGTTCTGACTCCTACGAGCAGTACTTC.

The gene calls are TRBV19 and TRBJ1-5; D call uncertain. Trimming removed 5 bases at V and 3 bases at J, with 14 bases between. The germline gives CDR1 LNHDA, CDR2 SQIVND (reference sequence). The CDR3 covers 15 residues. Here the CDR3 DNA reads TGTGCCAGTAGTTTTCAGGTTTTGCTCAATCAGCCCCAGCATTTT. Encoded protein: CASSFQVLLNQPQHF.

The chain employs TRBV5-1 and TRBJ2-7, with D possibly TRBD2 on 5 matching bases. Germline CDR1 SGHRS, CDR2 YFSETQ. Deletions cut 0 bases from V and 5 bases from J, with 9 bases between. The CDR3 is 13 residues long. CDR3: CASSLELVNEQYF. The CDR3 DNA reads TGCGCCAGCAGCTTGGAACTAGTGAACGAGCAGTACTTC.

The genes are TRBV7-3 and TRBJ2-3; 8 bases are a match to TRBD2. CDR3 length equals 20 residues. Germline V lookup: CDR1 SGHTA, CDR2 FQGTGA. V lost 5 bases to trimming and J lost 2 bases; unmatched junction nucleotides: 21. CDR3 coding DNA: TGTGCCAGCAGCACGCCCCTACTGAGTAGCGGGAAACACACCACAGATACGCAGTATTTT. This translates into CASSTPLLSSGKHTTDTQYF.

This chain joins TRBV27 and TRBJ2-1; 7 bases align to TRBD1. V shed 3 bases and J 5 bases; nucleotides not matched to a gene: 13. Germline lookup yields CDR1 MNHEY and CDR2 SMNVEV (reference sequence). The CDR3 is made up of 17 amino acids. CDR3 protein: CASSFWGLGQPDNEQFF. CDR3 in DNA: TGTGCCAGCAGTTTTTGGGGTTTGGGACAGCCCGACAATGAGCAGTTCTTC.

The chain links TRBV6-5 to TRBJ1-5, with D tentatively TRBD1 (5 bases). V lost 5 bases, J lost 3 bases, and 14 bases lay in between. The V gene's germline CDR1 is MNHEY and CDR2 SVGAGI. The CDR3 length is 15 residues. The CDR3 bases are TGTGCCAGCAGTATTGGGCAGGGCCTCAATCAGCCCCAGCATTTT. Translated, it gives CASSIGQGLNQPQHF.

This chain connects TRBV28 to TRBJ1-5; the match to TRBD1 covers 7 bases. Germline V gene sequence: CDR1 MDHEN, CDR2 SYDVKM. CDR3 length equals 15 residues. With 3 bases clipped from V and 4 bases from J, the junction kept 6 bases outside the gene matches. CDR3 sequence (DNA): TGTGCCAGCAGTTTGTTAGGGGGCCTAAATCAGCCCCAGCATTTT. It encodes CASSLLGGLNQPQHF.

The chain recombines TRBV2 with TRBJ2-3; D is perhaps TRBD1 (6 bases). CDR3 length equals 12 residues. V was shortened by 4 bases and J by 6 bases, with 8 bases between the two germline ends. Germline CDR1 SNHLY, CDR2 FYNNEI. CDR3 DNA sequence: TGTGCCAGCAGTGGACAGGCGGATACGCAGTATTTT. This codes for CASSGQADTQYF.

J is TRBJ2-3 and V is TRBV23-1; D remains unclear. TRBV23-1 is flagged as an ORF with uncertain function. V dropped 0 bases and J dropped 2 bases, with 6 bases sitting between them. The CDR3 totals 14 residues. CDR3 nucleotides: TGCGCCAGCAGTCAATCCGTTATCACAGATACGCAGTATTTT. Residues: CASSQSVITDTQYF.